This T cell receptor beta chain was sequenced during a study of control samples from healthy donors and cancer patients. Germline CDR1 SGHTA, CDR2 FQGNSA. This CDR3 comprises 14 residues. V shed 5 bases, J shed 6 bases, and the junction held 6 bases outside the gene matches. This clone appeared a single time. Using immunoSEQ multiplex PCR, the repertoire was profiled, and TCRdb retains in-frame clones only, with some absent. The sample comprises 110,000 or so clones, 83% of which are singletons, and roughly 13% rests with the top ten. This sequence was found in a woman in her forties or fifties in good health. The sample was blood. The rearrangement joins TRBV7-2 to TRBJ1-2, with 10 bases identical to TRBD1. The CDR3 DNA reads TGTGCCAGCAGCGCGGGACAGGGGACTAATGGCTACACCTTC. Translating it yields CASSAGQGTNGYTF.